This T cell receptor beta chain was obtained from a study of blood T cell repertoires in COVID-19. As for the study in general: COVID-19 samples, acute and convalescent, were from the United States, Italy and Spain. The cDNA or gDNA used as material had been derived from T cells, B-cell-depleted T cells, or PBMCs.

V shed 6 bases and J 1 base; nucleotides not matched to a gene: 6. The germline CDR1 and CDR2 sequences are WSHSY and SAAADI. The CDR3 loop spans 16 amino acids. Per the study methods: Reference gene primer amplification gave nucleated cell count estimates. Clones were sequenced by immunoSEQ multiplex PCR, and TCRdb holds only the in-frame ones, with some missing. D and trimming were read from the DNA, whereas the V and J calls and clone size are those reported in that table. The table lists about 210,000 clones, 83% of them singletons. The gene calls are TRBV10-2 and TRBJ2-3; 11 bases fit TRBD2. The sample was peripheral blood. This TCR was recovered from a woman between 50 and 59 years old with acute or convalescent COVID-19. This CDR3 is CASRDPLAGGTDTQYF. The CDR3 DNA is TGCGCCAGCAGGGACCCACTAGCGGGGGGCACAGATACGCAGTATTTT.